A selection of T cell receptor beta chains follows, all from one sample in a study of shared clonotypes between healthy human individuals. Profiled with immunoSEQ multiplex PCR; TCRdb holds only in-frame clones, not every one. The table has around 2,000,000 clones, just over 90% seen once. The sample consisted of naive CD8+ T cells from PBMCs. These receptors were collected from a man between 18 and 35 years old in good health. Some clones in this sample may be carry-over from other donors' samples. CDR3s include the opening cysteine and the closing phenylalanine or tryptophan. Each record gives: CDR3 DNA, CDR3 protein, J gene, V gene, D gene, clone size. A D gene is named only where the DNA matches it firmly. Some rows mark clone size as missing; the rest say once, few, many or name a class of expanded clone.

CDR3nt: TGCGCCAGCAGCCTTGGGAGACAGGGAGGCAGCTATGGCTACACCTTC; CDR3aa: CASSLGRQGGSYGYTF; j_gene: TRBJ1-2; v_gene: TRBV4-3; d_gene: TRBD1; abundance: -
CDR3nt: TGTGCCAGCAGTTATAGCTCCTACGAGCAGTACTTC; CDR3aa: CASSYSSYEQYF; j_gene: TRBJ2-7; v_gene: TRBV27; d_gene: -; abundance: -
CDR3nt: TGCAGCGTTGAAGTGGTGGACAGCCGTAGACCCTACGAGCAGTACTTC; CDR3aa: CSVEVVDSRRPYEQYF; j_gene: TRBJ2-7; v_gene: TRBV29-1; d_gene: -; abundance: -
CDR3nt: TGTGCCAGCAGTGAAGGGCCTGATAGCTCCTACGAGCAGTACTTC; CDR3aa: CASSEGPDSSYEQYF; j_gene: TRBJ2-7; v_gene: TRBV6-1; d_gene: -; abundance: once
CDR3nt: TGTGCCAGCAGTTTCGCCCCCTGGGGCGGGAGCATGGGCAATGAGCAGTTCTTC; CDR3aa: CASSFAPWGGSMGNEQFF; j_gene: TRBJ2-1; v_gene: TRBV28; d_gene: TRBD2; abundance: -
CDR3nt: TGTGCCAGCAGTGATGGTCAGGGGGTTCAGCCCCAGCATTTT; CDR3aa: CASSDGQGVQPQHF; j_gene: TRBJ1-5; v_gene: TRBV2; d_gene: TRBD1; abundance: -
CDR3nt: TGTGCCAGCAGCTTGCTGTACTTC; CDR3aa: CASSLLYF; j_gene: TRBJ2-7; v_gene: TRBV5-4; d_gene: -; abundance: once
CDR3nt: TGTGCCAGCAGCCAAGGACGTGAGACCCAGTACTTC; CDR3aa: CASSQGRETQYF; j_gene: TRBJ2-5; v_gene: TRBV4-2; d_gene: -; abundance: -
CDR3nt: TGTGCCAGCAGCTTGGCGAGTCAGGGTTCGCACGAGCAGTACTTC; CDR3aa: CASSLASQGSHEQYF; j_gene: TRBJ2-7; v_gene: TRBV7-3; d_gene: -; abundance: -
CDR3nt: TGTGCCAGCAGTTTATCTAGAGGGGGCTTTTACAATGAGCAGTTCTTC; CDR3aa: CASSLSRGGFYNEQFF; j_gene: TRBJ2-1; v_gene: TRBV27; d_gene: TRBD1; abundance: -
CDR3nt: TGTGCCACCGCGCGACGGGAGTACCAAGAGACCCAGTACTTC; CDR3aa: CATARREYQETQYF; j_gene: TRBJ2-5; v_gene: TRBV15; d_gene: -; abundance: -
CDR3nt: TGTGCCAGCAGCTTGAGTGCGGGGTTCTCCTACGAGCAGTACTTC; CDR3aa: CASSLSAGFSYEQYF; j_gene: TRBJ2-7; v_gene: TRBV5-6; d_gene: -; abundance: -
CDR3nt: TGTGCCAGCAGTGTCGGGATCGGAGATACGCAGTATTTT; CDR3aa: CASSVGIGDTQYF; j_gene: TRBJ2-3; v_gene: TRBV28; d_gene: -; abundance: -
CDR3nt: TGTGCCTGGAGTACCGAGACAGGGGACGAGCAGTACTTC; CDR3aa: CAWSTETGDEQYF; j_gene: TRBJ2-7; v_gene: TRBV30; d_gene: TRBD1; abundance: -
CDR3nt: TGTGCCAGCTCTTTGGGACGGACCTACGAGCAGTACTTC; CDR3aa: CASSLGRTYEQYF; j_gene: TRBJ2-7; v_gene: TRBV27; d_gene: -; abundance: -
CDR3nt: TGTGCCAGTAGAAACGACAGGGAAGAGCCCCAGCATTTT; CDR3aa: CASRNDREEPQHF; j_gene: TRBJ1-5; v_gene: TRBV19; d_gene: TRBD1; abundance: -
CDR3nt: TGTGCCAGCAGCTTGGAGGCGTCTGGAAACACCATATATTTT; CDR3aa: CASSLEASGNTIYF; j_gene: TRBJ1-3; v_gene: TRBV5-6; d_gene: -; abundance: -
CDR3nt: TGTGCCAGCAGCTGGACTCAGAACACTGAAGCTTTCTTT; CDR3aa: CASSWTQNTEAFF; j_gene: TRBJ1-1; v_gene: TRBV6-5; d_gene: -; abundance: -
CDR3nt: TGCGCCAGCAGCCAAGAGATTTCCGTAAGCTATGGCTACACCTTC; CDR3aa: CASSQEISVSYGYTF; j_gene: TRBJ1-2; v_gene: TRBV4-1; d_gene: -; abundance: -
CDR3nt: TGTGCCACCGAGACAGGGGGCTTTGGCACGCAGTATTTT; CDR3aa: CATETGGFGTQYF; j_gene: TRBJ2-3; v_gene: TRBV2; d_gene: TRBD1; abundance: -
CDR3nt: TGCGCCAGCTGGGACAGCTCCTACGAGCAGTACTTC; CDR3aa: CASWDSSYEQYF; j_gene: TRBJ2-7; v_gene: TRBV5-1; d_gene: TRBD1; abundance: -
CDR3nt: TGTGCCAGCAGCGCCCTAGCGGGAGGGACAGATACGCAGTATTTT; CDR3aa: CASSALAGGTDTQYF; j_gene: TRBJ2-3; v_gene: TRBV7-7; d_gene: TRBD2; abundance: -
CDR3nt: TGTGCCAGCAGTGTACAGGGTTGGAACGAGCAGTACTTC; CDR3aa: CASSVQGWNEQYF; j_gene: TRBJ2-7; v_gene: TRBV27; d_gene: -; abundance: -
CDR3nt: TGTGCCAGCAGCGTGGGGACATACGAGCAGTACTTC; CDR3aa: CASSVGTYEQYF; j_gene: TRBJ2-7; v_gene: TRBV5-8; d_gene: -; abundance: -
CDR3nt: TGCAGCACGTCAGGGGGGGACTACAATGAGCAGTTCTTC; CDR3aa: CSTSGGDYNEQFF; j_gene: TRBJ2-1; v_gene: TRBV29-1; d_gene: -; abundance: -
CDR3nt: TGTGCCAGCAACCTAGAACTCCCGCCCTCGGCCAATGAGCAGTTCTTC; CDR3aa: CASNLELPPSANEQFF; j_gene: TRBJ2-1; v_gene: TRBV11-2; d_gene: -; abundance: -
CDR3nt: TGTGCCAGCAGTTTGTCATGGGGTGAACCTGAAGCTTTCTTT; CDR3aa: CASSLSWGEPEAFF; j_gene: TRBJ1-1; v_gene: TRBV28; d_gene: -; abundance: -
CDR3nt: TGCGCCAGCAGGGAGGGCCTTGAAGCTTTCTTT; CDR3aa: CASREGLEAFF; j_gene: TRBJ1-1; v_gene: TRBV5-1; d_gene: -; abundance: few
CDR3nt: TGTGCCAGTAGTGTCCAGGACAGGGGGCGAGGTGGCTACACCTTC; CDR3aa: CASSVQDRGRGGYTF; j_gene: TRBJ1-2; v_gene: TRBV19; d_gene: TRBD1; abundance: -
CDR3nt: TGTGCCAGCAGTTTGGAGTTCAGGGATGGGATTCAGTACTTC; CDR3aa: CASSLEFRDGIQYF; j_gene: TRBJ2-4; v_gene: TRBV28; d_gene: -; abundance: -
CDR3nt: TGTGCCAGCAGAGACAGTAGGACAGGTTGGACTGAAGCTTTCTTT; CDR3aa: CASRDSRTGWTEAFF; j_gene: TRBJ1-1; v_gene: TRBV6-5; d_gene: TRBD1; abundance: few
CDR3nt: TGCGCCAGCAGCTTGTCTAGCGGGAGGCCCTACGAGCAGTACTTC; CDR3aa: CASSLSSGRPYEQYF; j_gene: TRBJ2-7; v_gene: TRBV5-1; d_gene: TRBD2; abundance: -
CDR3nt: TGTGCCAGCAGCTCCGACAGGGGTGATGGCTACACCTTC; CDR3aa: CASSSDRGDGYTF; j_gene: TRBJ1-2; v_gene: TRBV7-6; d_gene: TRBD1; abundance: few
CDR3nt: TGCGCCAGCAGCGGTGGAGAGGGCGAGCAGTACTTC; CDR3aa: CASSGGEGEQYF; j_gene: TRBJ2-7; v_gene: TRBV5-1; d_gene: -; abundance: -
CDR3nt: TGCGCCAGCAGCCAAGGGAGGTGGAAGAACACTGAAGCTTTCTTT; CDR3aa: CASSQGRWKNTEAFF; j_gene: TRBJ1-1; v_gene: TRBV4-3; d_gene: -; abundance: -
CDR3nt: TGTGCCAGCAAACTGGGGCGGGAATATAGCAATCAGCCCCAGCATTTT; CDR3aa: CASKLGREYSNQPQHF; j_gene: TRBJ1-5; v_gene: TRBV28; d_gene: -; abundance: -
CDR3nt: TGTGCCAGCAGTGGAGACCTCGGGACGGCAGTTTTT; CDR3aa: CASSGDLGTAVF; j_gene: TRBJ1-4; v_gene: TRBV28; d_gene: -; abundance: few
CDR3nt: TGCGCCAGCAGCCAAGATATCGGGGGAGGGAGCACAGATACGCAGTATTTT; CDR3aa: CASSQDIGGGSTDTQYF; j_gene: TRBJ2-3; v_gene: TRBV4-3; d_gene: TRBD2; abundance: -
CDR3nt: TGTGCCAGCAGCCTACCCCGGGGCAGATTGGATGGCTACACCTTC; CDR3aa: CASSLPRGRLDGYTF; j_gene: TRBJ1-2; v_gene: TRBV13; d_gene: -; abundance: -
CDR3nt: TGTGCCAGCAGCTTAACACCGGGACATCCAGGCGACACTGAAGCTTTCTTT; CDR3aa: CASSLTPGHPGDTEAFF; j_gene: TRBJ1-1; v_gene: TRBV7-6; d_gene: -; abundance: -
CDR3nt: TGCGCCAGCAGGAGGGCAGATACCTACAATGAGCAGTTCTTC; CDR3aa: CASRRADTYNEQFF; j_gene: TRBJ2-1; v_gene: TRBV5-1; d_gene: -; abundance: -
CDR3nt: TGCAGTGCTAGATTAGATACGCAGTATTTT; CDR3aa: CSARLDTQYF; j_gene: TRBJ2-3; v_gene: TRBV20-1; d_gene: -; abundance: -
CDR3nt: TGTGCCAGCAGGCAGGGACTAGCGGGTTACAATGAGCAGTTCTTC; CDR3aa: CASRQGLAGYNEQFF; j_gene: TRBJ2-1; v_gene: TRBV6-5; d_gene: TRBD2; abundance: -
CDR3nt: TGTGCCAGCAGCTTAGCGGACGGTGTGGTCTGGTACAATGAGCAGTTCTTC; CDR3aa: CASSLADGVVWYNEQFF; j_gene: TRBJ2-1; v_gene: TRBV7-9; d_gene: -; abundance: -
CDR3nt: TGTGCCAGCACTCCGCTAGCGGGAGTACACGAGCAGTACTTC; CDR3aa: CASTPLAGVHEQYF; j_gene: TRBJ2-7; v_gene: TRBV6-1; d_gene: TRBD2; abundance: -
CDR3nt: TGTGCCAGTAGTATTGGGACCACCCCGGAGGACGAGCAGTACTTC; CDR3aa: CASSIGTTPEDEQYF; j_gene: TRBJ2-7; v_gene: TRBV19; d_gene: -; abundance: -
CDR3nt: TGTGCCAGCACCACAGACTCTGGAAACACCATATATTTT; CDR3aa: CASTTDSGNTIYF; j_gene: TRBJ1-3; v_gene: TRBV28; d_gene: -; abundance: -
CDR3nt: TGCGCCAGCAGCTCCTCTTACAGAGAGCAGTTCTTC; CDR3aa: CASSSSYREQFF; j_gene: TRBJ2-1; v_gene: TRBV5-1; d_gene: -; abundance: -
CDR3nt: TGTGCCAGCAGTTTCCAGGGGGCGGCTGGGGCCAACGTCCTGACTTTC; CDR3aa: CASSFQGAAGANVLTF; j_gene: TRBJ2-6; v_gene: TRBV28; d_gene: TRBD1; abundance: -
CDR3nt: TGTGCCTCGGACCCAGCGGGAGACAATGAGCAGTTCTTC; CDR3aa: CASDPAGDNEQFF; j_gene: TRBJ2-1; v_gene: TRBV7-9; d_gene: TRBD2; abundance: -
CDR3nt: TGTGCCAGCCCCACCGAGCAGTACTTC; CDR3aa: CASPTEQYF; j_gene: TRBJ2-7; v_gene: TRBV14; d_gene: -; abundance: -
CDR3nt: TGCGCCAGCAGTCACACGCCGGGACACCTAGAGGAATACGAGCAGTACTTC; CDR3aa: CASSHTPGHLEEYEQYF; j_gene: TRBJ2-7; v_gene: TRBV23-1; d_gene: -; abundance: -
CDR3nt: TGCGCCAGCAGCCAAGGTCCCATCCCCGCGGGGGGCTACTCCTACAATGAGCAGTTCTTC; CDR3aa: CASSQGPIPAGGYSYNEQFF; j_gene: TRBJ2-1; v_gene: TRBV4-1; d_gene: TRBD2; abundance: -